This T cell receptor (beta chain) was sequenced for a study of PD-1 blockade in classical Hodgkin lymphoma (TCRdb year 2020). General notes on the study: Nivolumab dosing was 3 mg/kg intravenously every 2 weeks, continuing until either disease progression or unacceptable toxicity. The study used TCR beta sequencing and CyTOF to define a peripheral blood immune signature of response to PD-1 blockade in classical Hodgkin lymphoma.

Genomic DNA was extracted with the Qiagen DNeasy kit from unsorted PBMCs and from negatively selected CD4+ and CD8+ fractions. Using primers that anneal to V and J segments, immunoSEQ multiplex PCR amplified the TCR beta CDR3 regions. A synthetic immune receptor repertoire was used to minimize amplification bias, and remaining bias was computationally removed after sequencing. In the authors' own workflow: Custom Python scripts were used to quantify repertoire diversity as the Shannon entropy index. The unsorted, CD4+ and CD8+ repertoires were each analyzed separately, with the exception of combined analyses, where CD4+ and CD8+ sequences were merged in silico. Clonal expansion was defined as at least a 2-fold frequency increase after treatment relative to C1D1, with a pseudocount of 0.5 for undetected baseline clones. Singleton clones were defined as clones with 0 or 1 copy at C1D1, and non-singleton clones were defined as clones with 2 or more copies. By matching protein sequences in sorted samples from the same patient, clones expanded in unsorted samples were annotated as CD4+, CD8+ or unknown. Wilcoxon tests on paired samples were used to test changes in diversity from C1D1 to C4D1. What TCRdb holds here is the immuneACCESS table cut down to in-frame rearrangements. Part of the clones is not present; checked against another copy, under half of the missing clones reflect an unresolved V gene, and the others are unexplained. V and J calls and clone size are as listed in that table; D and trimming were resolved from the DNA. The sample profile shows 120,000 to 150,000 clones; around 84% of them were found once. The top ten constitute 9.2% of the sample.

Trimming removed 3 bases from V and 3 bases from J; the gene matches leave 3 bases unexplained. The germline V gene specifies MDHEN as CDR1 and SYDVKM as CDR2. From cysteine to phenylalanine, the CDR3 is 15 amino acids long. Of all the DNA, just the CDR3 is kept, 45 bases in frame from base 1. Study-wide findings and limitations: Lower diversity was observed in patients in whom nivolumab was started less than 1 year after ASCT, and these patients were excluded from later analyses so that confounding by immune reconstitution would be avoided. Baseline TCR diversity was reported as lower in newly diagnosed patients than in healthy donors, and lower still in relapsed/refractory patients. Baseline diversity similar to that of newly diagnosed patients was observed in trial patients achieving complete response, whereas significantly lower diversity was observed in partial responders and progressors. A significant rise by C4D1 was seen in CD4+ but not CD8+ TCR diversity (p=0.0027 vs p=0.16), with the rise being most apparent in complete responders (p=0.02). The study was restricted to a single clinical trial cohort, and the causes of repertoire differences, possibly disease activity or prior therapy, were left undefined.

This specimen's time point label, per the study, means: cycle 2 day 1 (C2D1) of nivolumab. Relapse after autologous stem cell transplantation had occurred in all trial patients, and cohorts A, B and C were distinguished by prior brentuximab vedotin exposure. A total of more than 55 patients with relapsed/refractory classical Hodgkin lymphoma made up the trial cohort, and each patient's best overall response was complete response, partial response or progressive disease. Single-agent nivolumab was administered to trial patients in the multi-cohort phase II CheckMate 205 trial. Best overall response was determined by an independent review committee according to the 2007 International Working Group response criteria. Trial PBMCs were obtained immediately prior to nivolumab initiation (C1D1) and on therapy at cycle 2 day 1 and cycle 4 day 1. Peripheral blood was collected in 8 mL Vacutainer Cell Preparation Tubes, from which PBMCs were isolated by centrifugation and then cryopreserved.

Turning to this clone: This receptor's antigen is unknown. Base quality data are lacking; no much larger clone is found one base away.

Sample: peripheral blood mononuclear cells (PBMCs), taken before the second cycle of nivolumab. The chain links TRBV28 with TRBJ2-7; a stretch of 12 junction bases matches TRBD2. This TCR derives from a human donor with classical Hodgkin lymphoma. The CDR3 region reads CASSFQTSGSYEQYF. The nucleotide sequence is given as TGTGCCAGCAGTTTTCAGACTAGCGGGAGCTACGAGCAGTACTTC.